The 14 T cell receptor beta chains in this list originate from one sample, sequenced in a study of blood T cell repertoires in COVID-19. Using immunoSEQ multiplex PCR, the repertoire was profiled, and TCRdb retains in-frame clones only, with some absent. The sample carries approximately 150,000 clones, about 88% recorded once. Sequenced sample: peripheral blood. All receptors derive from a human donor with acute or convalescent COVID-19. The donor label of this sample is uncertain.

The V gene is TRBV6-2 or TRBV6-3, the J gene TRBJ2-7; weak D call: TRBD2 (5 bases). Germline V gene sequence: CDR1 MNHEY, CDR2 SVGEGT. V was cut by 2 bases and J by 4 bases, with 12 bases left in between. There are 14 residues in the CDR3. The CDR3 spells CASSYERDGYEQYV. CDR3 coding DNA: TGTGCCAGCAGTTACGAACGGGATGGGTACGAGCAGTACGTC.

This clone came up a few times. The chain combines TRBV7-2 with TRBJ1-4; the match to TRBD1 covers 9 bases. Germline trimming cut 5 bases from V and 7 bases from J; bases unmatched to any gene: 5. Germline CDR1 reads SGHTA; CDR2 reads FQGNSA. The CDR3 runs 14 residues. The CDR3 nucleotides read TGTGCCAGCAGCCCAACAGGGGGCGGTGAAAAACTGTTTTTT. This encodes CASSPTGGGEKLFF.

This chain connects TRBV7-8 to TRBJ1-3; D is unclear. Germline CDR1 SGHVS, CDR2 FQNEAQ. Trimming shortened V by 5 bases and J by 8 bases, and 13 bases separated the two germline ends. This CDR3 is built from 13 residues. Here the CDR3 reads CASSPTWGDTIYF. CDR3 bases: TGTGCCAGCAGCCCGACCTGGGGAGACACCATATATTTT.

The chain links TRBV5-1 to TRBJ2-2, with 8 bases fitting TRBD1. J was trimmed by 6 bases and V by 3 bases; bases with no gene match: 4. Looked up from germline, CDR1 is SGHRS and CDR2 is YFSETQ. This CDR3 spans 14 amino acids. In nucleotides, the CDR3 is TGCGCCAGCAGCTCCGGGACAGGCGCCGGGGAGCTGTTTTTT. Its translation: CASSSGTGAGELFF.

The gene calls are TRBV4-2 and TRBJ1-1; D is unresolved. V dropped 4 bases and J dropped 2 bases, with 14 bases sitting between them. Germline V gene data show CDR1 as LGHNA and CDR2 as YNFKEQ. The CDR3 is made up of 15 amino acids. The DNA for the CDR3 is TGTGCCAGCAGCCGAAGAAGTGGGCCAAACACTGAAGCTTTCTTT. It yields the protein CASSRRSGPNTEAFF.

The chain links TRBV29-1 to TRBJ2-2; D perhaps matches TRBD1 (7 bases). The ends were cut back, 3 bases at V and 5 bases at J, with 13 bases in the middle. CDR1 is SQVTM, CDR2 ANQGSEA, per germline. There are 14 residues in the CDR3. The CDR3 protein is CSVEQGEATGELFF. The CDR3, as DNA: TGCAGCGTTGAGCAGGGGGAGGCGACCGGGGAGCTGTTTTTT.

The CDR3 region has the DNA TGTGCCAGCAGCCAAGTTAGGGGACAGAAAAGCTCTGGGGCCAACGTCCTGACTTTC. It yields the protein CASSQVRGQKSSGANVLTF. The chain joins TRBV3-1 (or the pseudogene TRBV3-2) to TRBJ2-6, with TRBD1 matching 7 bases. Germline trimming cut 1 base from V and 0 bases from J; bases unmatched to any gene: 9. Germline CDR1 LGHDT, CDR2 YNNKEL (reference sequence). The CDR3 contains 19 residues.

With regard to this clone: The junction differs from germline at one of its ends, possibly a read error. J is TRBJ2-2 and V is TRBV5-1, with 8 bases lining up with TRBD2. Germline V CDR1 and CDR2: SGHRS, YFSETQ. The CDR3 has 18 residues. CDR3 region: CASSSDLLGGAKTGELFF. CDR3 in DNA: TGCGCCAGCAGCTCCGACCTCCTCGGGGGGGCGAAGACCGGGGAGCTGTTTTTT.

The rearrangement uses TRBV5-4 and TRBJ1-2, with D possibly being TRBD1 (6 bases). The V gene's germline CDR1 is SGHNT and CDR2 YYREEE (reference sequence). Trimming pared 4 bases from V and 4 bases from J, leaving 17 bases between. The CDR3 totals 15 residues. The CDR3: CASSTLGRDTYGYTF. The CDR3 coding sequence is TGTGCCAGCAGCACCTTAGGCCGGGACACCTATGGCTACACCTTC.

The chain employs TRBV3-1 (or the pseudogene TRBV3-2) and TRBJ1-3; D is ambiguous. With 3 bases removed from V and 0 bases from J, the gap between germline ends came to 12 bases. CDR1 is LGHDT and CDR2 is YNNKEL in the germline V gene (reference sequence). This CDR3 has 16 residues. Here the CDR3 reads CASSHGGVSSGNTIYF. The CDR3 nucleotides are TGTGCCAGCAGCCATGGCGGAGTGAGCTCTGGAAACACCATATATTTT.

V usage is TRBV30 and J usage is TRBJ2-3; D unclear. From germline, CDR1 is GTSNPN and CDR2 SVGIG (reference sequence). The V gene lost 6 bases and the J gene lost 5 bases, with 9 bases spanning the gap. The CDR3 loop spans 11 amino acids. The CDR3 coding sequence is TGTGCCTGTTCGACGGGAGATACGCAGTATTTT. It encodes CACSTGDTQYF.

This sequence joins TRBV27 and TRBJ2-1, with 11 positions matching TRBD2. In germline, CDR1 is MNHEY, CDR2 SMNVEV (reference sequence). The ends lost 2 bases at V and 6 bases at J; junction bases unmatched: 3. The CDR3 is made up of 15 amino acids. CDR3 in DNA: TGTGCCAGCAGTTTACTAGCGGGGGGCTTCAATGAGCAGTTCTTC. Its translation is CASSLLAGGFNEQFF.

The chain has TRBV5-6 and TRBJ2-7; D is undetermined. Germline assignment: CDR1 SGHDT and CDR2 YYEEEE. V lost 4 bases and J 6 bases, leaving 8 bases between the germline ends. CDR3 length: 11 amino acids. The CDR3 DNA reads TGTGCCAGCAGCCTCAGTACCGAGCAGTACGTC. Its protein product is CASSLSTEQYV.

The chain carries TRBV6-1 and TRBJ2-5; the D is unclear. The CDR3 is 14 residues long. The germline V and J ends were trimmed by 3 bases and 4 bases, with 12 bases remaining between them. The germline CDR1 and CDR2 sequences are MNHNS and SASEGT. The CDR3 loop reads CASSDPSSLETQYF. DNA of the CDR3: TGTGCCAGCAGTGACCCCTCCTCTCTAGAGACCCAGTACTTC.